This T cell receptor (beta chain) emerged from a study of cytotoxic CD8 clonotypes in ibrutinib-treated CLL (dated by TCRdb to the early 2020s). In the study overall: The cohort included some 14 treatment-naive and 11 relapsed/refractory patients; about 18 were IGHV unmutated. Responses were partial in around 24 patients and complete in 2; after median approximately 66 months follow-up, 14 stayed in remission and around 12 progressed. The response samples were drawn at a median of roughly twelve months into treatment, with a range of about 6 to 40 months. On average, each sample had some 260,000 productive templates and 100,000 or so productive rearrangements. Of the 70 to 100 people in the trial, around 24 had longitudinal samples available. Cryopreserved peripheral blood mononuclear cells were obtained before treatment, at response, and at either sustained remission or disease progression. Every remission and progressive disease sample was obtained while ibrutinib was still being received by the patients. Study-wide conclusions, independent of this receptor: Sustained-remission and progressing patients did not have matched sampling times, and lymph node repertoires were not examined. Public clonotypes were found to be uncommon and were observed to contract or remain stable during treatment; the increase in clonality was shown to reflect expansion of private clonotypes at ibrutinib response. Clonality rose at ibrutinib response, remained stable during sustained remission, and dropped back toward baseline at progression. Baseline clonality was found to be higher than that of age-matched healthy donors and was strongly correlated with circulating CD8+ T-cell counts.

On a MiSeq, deep resolution sequencing aimed for a depth between 1 in 1 million and 1 in 200,000 T cells, with each clonotype covered around 10x on average. TCR beta libraries were generated with the immunoSEQ hsTCRB Kit. As for how the authors treated the data: The data were analyzed with ImmunoSEQ Analyzer and ImmunoSEQ Data Assistant, and V, D and J gene assignments followed IMGT definitions. Clonality, which ranges from 0 to 1, was calculated by subtracting the normalized Shannon entropy of productive rearrangement frequencies from one. Only overrepresented clonotypes making up at least 0.05% of the repertoire of each patient were included in the public clonotype analysis. Repertoires from some 13 age-matched healthy donors in immuneACCESS were used as clonality controls. TCRdb retrieved this table from immuneACCESS and kept in-frame rearrangements only. Not all clones are present; in checked studies, unresolved V genes account for under half, and no reason is known for the remainder. V and J calls and clone size are copied from that table; D and trimming were computed from the DNA. Present in this sample are fewer than 300,000 clones, roughly four fifths of which were seen just once. The ten largest clones represent 5.6% of the sample.

Comments on this clone: Which antigen it targets is not known. No clone much larger than this one lies a single base away; base qualities are absent.

Taken from cysteine to phenylalanine, the CDR3 has 16 residues. The read is trimmed to its CDR3 DNA, 48 bases read in frame from base 1. The CDR1 and CDR2 encoded by the germline V gene (reference sequence) are SEHNR and FQNEAQ. Trimming costs V 0 bases and J 6 bases, and their ends lie 14 bases apart. Sample time point, as interpreted from the label and publication: progressive disease on ibrutinib. Approximately 2 micrograms of genomic DNA were extracted from cryopreserved PBMCs for TCR beta library preparation. Longitudinal blood samples from CLL patients on ibrutinib monotherapy underwent high-throughput TCR beta sequencing. Patients were enrolled in a phase 2 open-label single-center ibrutinib monotherapy trial.

The sequence links TRBV7-9 to TRBJ1-4; the best D guess is TRBD1, with 5 bases matching. The sequencing used PBMCs, collected at disease progression, from a patient treated with ibrutinib. This receptor was taken from a human donor with chronic lymphocytic leukemia. The encoded CDR3 is CASSLASGGRDEKLFF. The DNA sequence follows: TGTGCCAGCAGCTTAGCGAGCGGGGGACGAGATGAAAAACTGTTTTTT.